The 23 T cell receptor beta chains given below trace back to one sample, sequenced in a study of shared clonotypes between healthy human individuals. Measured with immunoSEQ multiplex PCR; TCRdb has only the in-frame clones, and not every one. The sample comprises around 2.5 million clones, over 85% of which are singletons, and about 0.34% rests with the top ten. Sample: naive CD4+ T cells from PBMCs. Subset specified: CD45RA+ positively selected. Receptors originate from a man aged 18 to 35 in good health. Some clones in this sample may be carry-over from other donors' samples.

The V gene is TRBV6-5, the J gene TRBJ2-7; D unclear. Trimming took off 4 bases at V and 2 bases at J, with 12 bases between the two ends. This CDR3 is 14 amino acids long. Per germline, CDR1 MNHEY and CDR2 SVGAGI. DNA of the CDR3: TGTGCCAGCAGTTCCCGGACGGAGACCTACGAGCAGTACTTC. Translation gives CASSSRTETYEQYF.

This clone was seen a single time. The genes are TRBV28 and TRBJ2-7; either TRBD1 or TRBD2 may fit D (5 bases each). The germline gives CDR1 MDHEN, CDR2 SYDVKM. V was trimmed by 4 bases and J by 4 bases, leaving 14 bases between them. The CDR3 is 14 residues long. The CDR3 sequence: CASSSPGALYEQYF. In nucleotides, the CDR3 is TGTGCCAGCAGTTCCCCCGGGGCTTTATACGAGCAGTACTTC.

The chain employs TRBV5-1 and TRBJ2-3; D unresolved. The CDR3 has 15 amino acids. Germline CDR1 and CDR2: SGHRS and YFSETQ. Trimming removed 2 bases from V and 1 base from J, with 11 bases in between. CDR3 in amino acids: CASSLATGGTDTQYF. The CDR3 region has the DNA TGCGCCAGCAGCTTAGCGACTGGCGGCACAGATACGCAGTATTTT. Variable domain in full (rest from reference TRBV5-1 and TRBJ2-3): KAGVTQTPRYLIKTRGQQVTLSCSPISGHRSVSWYQQTPGQGLQFLFEYFSETQRNKGNFPGRFSGRQFSNSRSEMNVSTLELGDSALYLCASSLATGGTDTQYFGPGTRLTVL.

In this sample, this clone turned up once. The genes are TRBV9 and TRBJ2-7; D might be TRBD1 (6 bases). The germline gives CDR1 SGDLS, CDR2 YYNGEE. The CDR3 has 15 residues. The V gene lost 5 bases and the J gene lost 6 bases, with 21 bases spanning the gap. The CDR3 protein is CASSAEGHGTAEQYF. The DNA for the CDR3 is TGTGCCAGCAGTGCCGAGGGACATGGGACCGCCGAGCAGTACTTC.

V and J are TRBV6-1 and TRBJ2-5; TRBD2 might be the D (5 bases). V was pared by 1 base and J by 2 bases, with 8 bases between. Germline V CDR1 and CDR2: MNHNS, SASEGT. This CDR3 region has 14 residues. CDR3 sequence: CASSEGGWQETQYF. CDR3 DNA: TGTGCCAGCAGTGAAGGAGGGTGGCAAGAGACCCAGTACTTC.

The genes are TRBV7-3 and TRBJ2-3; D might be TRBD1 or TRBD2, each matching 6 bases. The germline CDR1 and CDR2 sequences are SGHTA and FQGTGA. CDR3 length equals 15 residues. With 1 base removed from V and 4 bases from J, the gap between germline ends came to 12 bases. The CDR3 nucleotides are TGTGCCAGCAGCTTAAGGGGGGCTCGGGCAGATACGCAGTATTTT. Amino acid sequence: CASSLRGARADTQYF.

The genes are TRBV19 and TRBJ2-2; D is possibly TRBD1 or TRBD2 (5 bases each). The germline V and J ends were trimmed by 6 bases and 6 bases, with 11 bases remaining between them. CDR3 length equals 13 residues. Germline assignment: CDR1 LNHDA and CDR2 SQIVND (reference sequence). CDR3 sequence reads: CASRSGAAGELFF. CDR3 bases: TGTGCCAGTAGATCCGGGGCGGCCGGGGAGCTGTTTTTT. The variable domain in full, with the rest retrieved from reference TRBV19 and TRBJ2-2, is DGGITQSPKYLFRKEGQNVTLSCEQNLNHDAMYWYRQDPGQGLRLIYYSQIVNDFQKGDIAEGYSVSREKKESFPLTVTSAQKNPTAFYLCASRSGAAGELFFGEGSRLTVL.

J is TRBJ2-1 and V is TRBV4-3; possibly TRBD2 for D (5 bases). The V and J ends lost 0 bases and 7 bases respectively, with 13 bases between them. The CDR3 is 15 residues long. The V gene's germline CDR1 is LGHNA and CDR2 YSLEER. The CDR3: CASSQDLAQINEQFF. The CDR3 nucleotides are TGCGCCAGCAGCCAAGATCTAGCCCAGATTAATGAGCAGTTCTTC.

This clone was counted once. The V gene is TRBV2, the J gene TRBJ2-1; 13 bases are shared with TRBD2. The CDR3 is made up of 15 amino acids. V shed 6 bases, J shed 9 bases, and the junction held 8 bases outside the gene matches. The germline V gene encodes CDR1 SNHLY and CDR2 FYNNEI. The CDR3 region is CASSPGLAGVSEQFF. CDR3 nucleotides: TGTGCCAGCAGCCCAGGACTAGCGGGAGTGAGTGAGCAGTTCTTC.

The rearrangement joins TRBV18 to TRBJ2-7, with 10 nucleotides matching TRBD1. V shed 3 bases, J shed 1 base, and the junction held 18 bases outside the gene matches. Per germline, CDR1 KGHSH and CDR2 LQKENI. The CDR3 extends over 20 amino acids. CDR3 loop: CASSPSPGQGKNPRSYEQYF. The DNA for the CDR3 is TGTGCCAGCTCACCTTCCCCGGGACAGGGGAAAAATCCTAGGTCCTACGAGCAGTACTTC.

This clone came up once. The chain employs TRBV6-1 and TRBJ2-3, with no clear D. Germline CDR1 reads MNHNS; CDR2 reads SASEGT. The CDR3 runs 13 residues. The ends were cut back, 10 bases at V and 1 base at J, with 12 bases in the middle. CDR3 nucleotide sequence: TGTGCCACTGGACGTCCCGGCACAGATACGCAGTATTTT. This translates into CATGRPGTDTQYF.

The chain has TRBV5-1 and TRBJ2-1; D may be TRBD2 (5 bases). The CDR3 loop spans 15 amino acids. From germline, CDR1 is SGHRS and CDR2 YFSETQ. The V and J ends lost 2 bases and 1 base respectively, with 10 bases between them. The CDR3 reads CASSLGGKSYNEQFF. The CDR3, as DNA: TGCGCCAGCAGCTTAGGAGGCAAATCCTACAATGAGCAGTTCTTC.

The CDR3: CASARGPGELFF. The DNA for the CDR3 is TGTGCCAGCGCTAGAGGTCCCGGGGAGCTGTTTTTT. This sequence joins TRBV2 and TRBJ2-2; no clear D. V was trimmed by 8 bases and J by 6 bases, leaving 10 bases between them. The length of the CDR3 is 12 residues. Germline lookup yields CDR1 SNHLY and CDR2 FYNNEI.

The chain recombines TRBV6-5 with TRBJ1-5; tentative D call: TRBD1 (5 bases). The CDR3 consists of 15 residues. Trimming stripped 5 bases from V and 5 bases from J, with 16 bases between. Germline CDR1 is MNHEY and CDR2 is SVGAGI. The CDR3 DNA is TGTGCCAGCAGTCAGGGTTCCCGCAGAGATCAGCCCCAGCATTTT. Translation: CASSQGSRRDQPQHF.

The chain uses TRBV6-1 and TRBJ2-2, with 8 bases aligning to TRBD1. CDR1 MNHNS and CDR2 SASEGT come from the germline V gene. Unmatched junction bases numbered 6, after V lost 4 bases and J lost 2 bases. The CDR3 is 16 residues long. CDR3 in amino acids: CASSGHRGYNTGELFF. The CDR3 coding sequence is TGTGCCAGCAGTGGCCACAGGGGGTACAACACCGGGGAGCTGTTTTTT.

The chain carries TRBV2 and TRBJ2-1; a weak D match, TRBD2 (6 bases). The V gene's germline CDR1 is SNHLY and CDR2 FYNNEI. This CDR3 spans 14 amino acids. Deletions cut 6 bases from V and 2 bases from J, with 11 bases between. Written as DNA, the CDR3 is TGTGCCAGCAGCGGGAGCGGCACCTACAATGAGCAGTTCTTC. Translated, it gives CASSGSGTYNEQFF.

The CDR3 here is CASSLAGAGALMNTEAFF. CDR3 nucleotide sequence: TGTGCCAGCAGCTTGGCGGGGGCAGGGGCGCTCATGAACACTGAAGCTTTCTTT. The rearrangement uses TRBV5-4 and TRBJ1-1; tentatively, D is TRBD1 (6 bases). Germline values: CDR1 SGHNT, CDR2 YYREEE (reference sequence). The CDR3 extends over 18 amino acids. V lost 0 bases and J lost 0, with 18 bases in between.

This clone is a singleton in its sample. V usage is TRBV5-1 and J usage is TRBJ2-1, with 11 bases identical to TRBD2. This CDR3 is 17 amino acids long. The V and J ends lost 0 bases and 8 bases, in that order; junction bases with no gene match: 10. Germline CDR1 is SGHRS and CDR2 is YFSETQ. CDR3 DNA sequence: TGCGCCAGCAGCTTGGCCGGGACTAGCGGCCTTTGGGATGAGCAGTTCTTC. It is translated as CASSLAGTSGLWDEQFF.

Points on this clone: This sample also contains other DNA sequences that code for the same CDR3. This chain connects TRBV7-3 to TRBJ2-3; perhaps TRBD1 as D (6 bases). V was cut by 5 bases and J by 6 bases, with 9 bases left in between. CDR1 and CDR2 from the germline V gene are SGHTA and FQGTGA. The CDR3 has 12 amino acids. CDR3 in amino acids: CASSPTGDTQYF. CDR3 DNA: TGTGCCAGCAGCCCAACAGGGGATACGCAGTATTTT.

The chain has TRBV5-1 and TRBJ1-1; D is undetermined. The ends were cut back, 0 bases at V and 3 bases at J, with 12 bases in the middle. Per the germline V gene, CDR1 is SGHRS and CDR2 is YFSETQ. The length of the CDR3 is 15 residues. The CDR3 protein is CASSLADLSYTEAFF. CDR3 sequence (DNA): TGCGCCAGCAGCTTGGCCGACCTATCATACACTGAAGCTTTCTTT.

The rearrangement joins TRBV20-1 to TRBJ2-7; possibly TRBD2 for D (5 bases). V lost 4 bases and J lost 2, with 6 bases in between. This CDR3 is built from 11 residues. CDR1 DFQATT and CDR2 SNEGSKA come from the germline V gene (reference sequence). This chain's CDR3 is CSANGAYEQYF. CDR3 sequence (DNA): TGCAGTGCTAACGGGGCCTACGAGCAGTACTTC.

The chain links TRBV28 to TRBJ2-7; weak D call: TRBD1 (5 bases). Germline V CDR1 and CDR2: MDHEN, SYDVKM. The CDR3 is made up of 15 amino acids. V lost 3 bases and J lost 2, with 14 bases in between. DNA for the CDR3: TGTGCCAGCAGTTTTGGGGCCCTATCCCCCTACGAGCAGTACTTC. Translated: CASSFGALSPYEQYF.

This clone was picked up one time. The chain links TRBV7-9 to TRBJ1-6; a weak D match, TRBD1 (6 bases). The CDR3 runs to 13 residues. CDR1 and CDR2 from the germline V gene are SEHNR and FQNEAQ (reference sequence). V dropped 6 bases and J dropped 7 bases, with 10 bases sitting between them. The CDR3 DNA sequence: TGTGCCAGCAGGGGGGCGGTGAATTCACCCCTCCACTTT. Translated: CASRGAVNSPLHF. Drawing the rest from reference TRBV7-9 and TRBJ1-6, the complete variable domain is DTGVSQNPRHKITKRGQNVTFRCDPISEHNRLYWYRQTLGQGPEFLTYFQNEAQLEKSRLLSDRFSAERPKGSFSTLEIQRTEQGDSAMYLCASRGAVNSPLHFGNGTRLTVT.